These T cell receptor beta chains were read from a single sample in a study of molecular identifiers for immune sequencing clone quantification. Each CDR3 protein gets one entry after TCRdb re-called the PCR reads with MiXCR. There are about 630,000 distinct CDR3 sequences in the sample; around 25% occur only once, and 0.75% to 0.8% lies in the top ten. The sequenced material came from naive CD8+ T cells from blood, with Jurkat cell RNA spiked in. Receptor source: a human donor in good health. Some libraries in this study had Jurkat cell RNA spiked in. Both conserved end residues are part of each CDR3. The order of the fields is clone size, D gene, V gene, J gene, CDR3 protein, CDR3 DNA. A D gene is named only where the DNA matches it firmly. For some rows the clone size is stated as once, few or many, or as a class when expanded; others skip it.

clone_size: few; d_call: -; v_call: TRBV5-1; j_call: TRBJ2-5; cdr3_aa: CASSGPVDTDGTQYF; cdr3_nt: TGCGCCAGCAGCGGACCCGTGGACACCGATGGGACCCAGTACTTC
clone_size: few; d_call: -; v_call: TRBV12-3/TRBV12-4; j_call: TRBJ2-2; cdr3_aa: CASSPDGVGTGELFF; cdr3_nt: TGTGCCAGCAGTCCCGACGGGGTAGGGACCGGGGAGCTGTTTTTT
clone_size: many; d_call: -; v_call: TRBV5-1; j_call: TRBJ2-7; cdr3_aa: CASSLVWGSAYEQYF; cdr3_nt: TGCGCCAGCAGCTTGGTTTGGGGGTCAGCCTACGAGCAGTACTTC
clone_size: few; d_call: -; v_call: TRBV19; j_call: TRBJ1-5; cdr3_aa: CASSMSTRGYNQPQHF; cdr3_nt: TGTGCCAGTAGTATGAGTACAAGAGGCTATAATCAGCCCCAGCATTTT
clone_size: once; d_call: -; v_call: TRBV11-2; j_call: TRBJ2-1; cdr3_aa: CTSSLVLGGDEQFF; cdr3_nt: TGTACCAGCAGCTTAGTCCTGGGGGGCGATGAGCAGTTCTTC
clone_size: many; d_call: -; v_call: TRBV5-4; j_call: TRBJ2-7; cdr3_aa: CVVGEQYF; cdr3_nt: TGTGTCGTCGGCGAGCAGTACTTC
clone_size: few; d_call: -; v_call: TRBV7-9; j_call: TRBJ2-1; cdr3_aa: CASSTPLEDNEQFF; cdr3_nt: TGTGCCAGCAGCACCCCTTTGGAAGACAATGAGCAGTTCTTC
clone_size: -; d_call: TRBD2; v_call: TRBV28; j_call: TRBJ2-3; cdr3_aa: CASSYRTSGYTSTDTQYF; cdr3_nt: TGTGCCAGCAGTTACAGGACTAGCGGATATACTAGCACAGATACGCAGTATTTT
clone_size: many; d_call: -; v_call: TRBV4-1; j_call: TRBJ2-7; cdr3_aa: CASSQDPGNSYEQYF; cdr3_nt: TGCGCCAGCAGCCAAGACCCAGGGAACTCCTACGAGCAGTACTTC
clone_size: many; d_call: TRBD2; v_call: TRBV6-2/TRBV6-3; j_call: TRBJ2-3; cdr3_aa: CASSPSGSKKDTQYF; cdr3_nt: TGTGCCAGCAGTCCAAGCGGGAGTAAGAAGGATACGCAGTATTTT
clone_size: few; d_call: -; v_call: TRBV4-1; j_call: TRBJ2-1; cdr3_aa: CASSQDRRDSYAYNEQFF; cdr3_nt: TGCGCCAGCAGCCAAGATCGCAGGGACTCCTATGCCTACAATGAGCAGTTCTTC
clone_size: few; d_call: -; v_call: TRBV6-4; j_call: TRBJ1-5; cdr3_aa: CASSDYGGSRPQHF; cdr3_nt: TGTGCCAGCAGTGACTATGGAGGATCAAGGCCCCAGCATTTT
clone_size: few; d_call: -; v_call: TRBV18; j_call: TRBJ2-3; cdr3_aa: CASSQSSGTDTQYF; cdr3_nt: TGTGCCAGCTCGCAATCTAGCGGCACAGATACGCAGTATTTT
clone_size: -; d_call: -; v_call: TRBV28; j_call: TRBJ2-7; cdr3_aa: CASSYRETDKQYF; cdr3_nt: TGTGCCAGCAGTTACCGGGAGACGGACAAGCAGTACTTC
clone_size: -; d_call: TRBD2; v_call: TRBV4-1; j_call: TRBJ2-7; cdr3_aa: CASNLAWASGDEQYF; cdr3_nt: TGCGCCAGCAACCTCGCCTGGGCTAGCGGCGACGAGCAGTACTTC
clone_size: many; d_call: TRBD2; v_call: TRBV20-1; j_call: TRBJ2-7; cdr3_aa: CSARDLSGRSYEQYF; cdr3_nt: TGCAGTGCTAGAGACCTTAGCGGGAGGTCCTACGAGCAGTACTTC
clone_size: few; d_call: TRBD1; v_call: TRBV30; j_call: TRBJ2-7; cdr3_aa: CAWRPGGFYEQYF; cdr3_nt: TGTGCCTGGAGACCAGGGGGATTCTACGAGCAGTACTTC
clone_size: -; d_call: -; v_call: TRBV12-3/TRBV12-4; j_call: TRBJ2-3; cdr3_aa: CASRTVHGGDTQYF; cdr3_nt: TGTGCCAGCAGAACAGTCCACGGGGGCGATACGCAGTATTTT
clone_size: -; d_call: -; v_call: TRBV7-8; j_call: TRBJ1-4; cdr3_aa: CASSLAWAGASEKLFF; cdr3_nt: TGTGCCAGCAGCTTAGCGTGGGCAGGGGCTAGTGAAAAACTGTTTTTT
clone_size: -; d_call: TRBD2; v_call: TRBV27; j_call: TRBJ2-5; cdr3_aa: CASSTRLAGKDPQETQYF; cdr3_nt: TGTGCCAGCAGTACCCGACTAGCGGGGAAAGACCCCCAAGAGACCCAGTACTTC
clone_size: many; d_call: TRBD2; v_call: TRBV4-3; j_call: TRBJ2-3; cdr3_aa: CASSQDSSGSTDTQYF; cdr3_nt: TGCGCCAGCAGCCAAGATAGTAGCGGGAGCACAGATACGCAGTATTTT
clone_size: -; d_call: TRBD2; v_call: TRBV4-3; j_call: TRBJ2-5; cdr3_aa: CARRPPSGPQAPPYF; cdr3_nt: TGCGCCCGCCGCCCGCCTAGCGGCCCGCAAGCGCCCCCGTACTTC
clone_size: few; d_call: -; v_call: TRBV18; j_call: TRBJ1-4; cdr3_aa: CASSPFGGWDEKLFF; cdr3_nt: TGTGCCAGCTCACCATTCGGGGGCTGGGATGAAAAACTGTTTTTT
clone_size: many; d_call: -; v_call: TRBV7-2; j_call: TRBJ1-3; cdr3_aa: CASSLAGWGGNTIYF; cdr3_nt: TGTGCCAGCAGCTTAGCAGGTTGGGGTGGAAACACCATATATTTT
clone_size: -; d_call: TRBD1; v_call: TRBV3-1; j_call: TRBJ1-5; cdr3_aa: CASSQGRQGAWQPQHF; cdr3_nt: TGTGCCAGCAGCCAAGGTAGGCAGGGGGCCTGGCAGCCCCAGCATTTT
clone_size: many; d_call: -; v_call: TRBV5-1; j_call: TRBJ2-3; cdr3_aa: CASSNPTEFTDTQYF; cdr3_nt: TGCGCCAGCAGCAACCCGACAGAATTCACAGATACGCAGTATTTT
clone_size: -; d_call: -; v_call: TRBV6-6; j_call: TRBJ2-3; cdr3_aa: CASSQQGTQYF; cdr3_nt: TGTGCCAGCAGTCAACAGGGTACGCAGTATTTT
clone_size: many; d_call: -; v_call: TRBV7-9; j_call: TRBJ2-3; cdr3_aa: CASTPLLADTQYF; cdr3_nt: TGTGCCAGCACCCCCCTACTGGCAGATACGCAGTATTTT
clone_size: many; d_call: -; v_call: TRBV6-2/TRBV6-3; j_call: TRBJ2-5; cdr3_aa: CASSYSLAQETQYF; cdr3_nt: TGTGCCAGCAGTTACTCGTTAGCACAAGAGACCCAGTACTTC
clone_size: -; d_call: TRBD2; v_call: TRBV6-5; j_call: TRBJ2-3; cdr3_aa: CASSYSINGGATDTQYF; cdr3_nt: TGTGCCAGCAGTTACTCGATAAACGGGGGGGCCACAGATACGCAGTATTTT
clone_size: few; d_call: -; v_call: TRBV4-1; j_call: TRBJ1-6; cdr3_aa: CASSQVSDVNSPLHF; cdr3_nt: TGCGCCAGCAGCCAAGTATCAGATGTCAATTCACCCCTCCACTTT
clone_size: -; d_call: TRBD1; v_call: TRBV28; j_call: TRBJ2-1; cdr3_aa: CASSPTGAFYNEQFF; cdr3_nt: TGTGCCAGCAGTCCGACAGGGGCGTTCTACAATGAGCAGTTCTTC
clone_size: -; d_call: TRBD1; v_call: TRBV5-6; j_call: TRBJ2-3; cdr3_aa: CASSLGDRGFNTDTQYF; cdr3_nt: TGTGCCAGCAGCTTGGGGGACAGGGGATTTAACACAGATACGCAGTATTTT
clone_size: -; d_call: TRBD1; v_call: TRBV7-9; j_call: TRBJ1-6; cdr3_aa: CASSLDRLETGFSYNSPLHF; cdr3_nt: TGTGCCAGCAGCTTAGACCGCCTGGAGACAGGGTTCTCCTATAATTCACCCCTCCACTTT
clone_size: many; d_call: -; v_call: TRBV7-9; j_call: TRBJ2-2; cdr3_aa: CASSPPEPPNTGELFF; cdr3_nt: TGTGCCAGCAGCCCCCCCGAGCCCCCGAACACCGGGGAGCTGTTTTTT
clone_size: many; d_call: -; v_call: TRBV14; j_call: TRBJ2-5; cdr3_aa: CASSQDWDPQTQYF; cdr3_nt: TGTGCCAGCAGCCAAGATTGGGACCCGCAGACCCAGTACTTC
clone_size: -; d_call: -; v_call: TRBV5-3; j_call: TRBJ2-3; cdr3_aa: CASSLAWGPTDTQYF; cdr3_nt: TGTGCCAGCAGCCTAGCGTGGGGGCCCACAGATACGCAGTATTTT
clone_size: few; d_call: TRBD2; v_call: TRBV6-6; j_call: TRBJ2-4; cdr3_aa: CASSYLGGAKNIQYF; cdr3_nt: TGTGCCAGCAGTTACTTGGGGGGGGCCAAAAACATTCAGTACTTC